This TCR beta chain derives from a study of PD-1 blockade in classical Hodgkin lymphoma. Assay: immunoSEQ multiplex PCR; the TCRdb copy retains only in-frame clones and omits some. The profile covers over 85,000 clones, with 85% to 95% appearing a single time and just under 2% taken by the ten largest. General study results and limits: CD8+ TCR diversity did not rise significantly by C4D1, unlike CD4+. Partial responders and progressors had significantly lower baseline TCR diversity.

V lost 4 bases and J lost 6, with 15 bases in between. CDR3 length equals 15 residues. Looked up from germline, CDR1 is LNHDA and CDR2 is SQIVND (reference sequence). As for time point: cycle 4 day 1 (C4D1), after about 6 weeks of nivolumab. Exposure to brentuximab vedotin varied, and each patient had relapsed following autologous stem cell transplantation. This clone was seen once. The antigen remains unidentified. This TCR was recovered from a human donor with classical Hodgkin lymphoma. The chain combines TRBV19 with TRBJ2-2, with a tentative D call TRBD2 (6 bases). Sample: peripheral blood mononuclear cells (PBMCs), taken before the fourth cycle of nivolumab. CDR3 bases: TGTGCCAGTAGTACAAGGAGGGCCGTTGCCGGGGAGCTGTTTTTT. It translates to CASSTRRAVAGELFF. Using reference TRBV19 and TRBJ2-2 for the parts outside the CDR3, the full variable domain is DGGITQSPKYLFRKEGQNVTLSCEQNLNHDAMYWYRQDPGQGLRLIYYSQIVNDFQKGDIAEGYSVSREKKESFPLTVTSAQKNPTAFYLCASSTRRAVAGELFFGEGSRLTVL.